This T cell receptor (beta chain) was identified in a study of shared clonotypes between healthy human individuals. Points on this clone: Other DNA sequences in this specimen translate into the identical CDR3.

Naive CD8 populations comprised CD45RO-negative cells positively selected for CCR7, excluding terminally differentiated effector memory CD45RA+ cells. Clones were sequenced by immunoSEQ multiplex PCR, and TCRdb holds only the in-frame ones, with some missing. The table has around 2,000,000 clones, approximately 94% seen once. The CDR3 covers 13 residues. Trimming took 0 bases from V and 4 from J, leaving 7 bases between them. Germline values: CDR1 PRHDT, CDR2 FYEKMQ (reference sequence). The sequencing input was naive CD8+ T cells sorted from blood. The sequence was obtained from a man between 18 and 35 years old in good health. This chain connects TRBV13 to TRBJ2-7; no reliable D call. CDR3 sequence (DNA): TGTGCCAGCAGCTTAGGCCTCAGTTACGAGCAGTACTTC. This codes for CASSLGLSYEQYF.